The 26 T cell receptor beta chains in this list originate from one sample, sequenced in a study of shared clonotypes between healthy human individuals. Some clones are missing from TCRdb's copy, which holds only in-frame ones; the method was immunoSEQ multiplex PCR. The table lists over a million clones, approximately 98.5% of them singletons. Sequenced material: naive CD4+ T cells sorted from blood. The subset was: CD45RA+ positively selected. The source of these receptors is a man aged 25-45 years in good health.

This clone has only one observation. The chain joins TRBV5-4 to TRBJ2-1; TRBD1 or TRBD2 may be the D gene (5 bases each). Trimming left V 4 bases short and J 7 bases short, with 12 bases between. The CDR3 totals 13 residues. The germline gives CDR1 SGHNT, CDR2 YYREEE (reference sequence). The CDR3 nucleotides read TGTGCCAGCAGCCCCGTCAGGGAGAATGAGCAGTTCTTC. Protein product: CASSPVRENEQFF.

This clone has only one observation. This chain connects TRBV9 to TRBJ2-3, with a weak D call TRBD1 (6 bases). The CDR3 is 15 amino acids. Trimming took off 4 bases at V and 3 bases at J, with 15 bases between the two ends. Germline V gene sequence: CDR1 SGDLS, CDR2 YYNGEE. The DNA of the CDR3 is TGTGCCAGCAGCATCGAGCAGGGGTTAACAGATACGCAGTATTTT. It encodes CASSIEQGLTDTQYF.

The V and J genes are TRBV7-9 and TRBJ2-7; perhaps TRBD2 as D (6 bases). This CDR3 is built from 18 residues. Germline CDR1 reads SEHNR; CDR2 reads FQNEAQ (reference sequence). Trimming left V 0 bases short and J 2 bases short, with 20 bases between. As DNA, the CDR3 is TGTGCCAGCAGCTTAGCACAGATAGGGACTTCGAAGGCCTACGAGCAGTACTTC. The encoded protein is CASSLAQIGTSKAYEQYF.

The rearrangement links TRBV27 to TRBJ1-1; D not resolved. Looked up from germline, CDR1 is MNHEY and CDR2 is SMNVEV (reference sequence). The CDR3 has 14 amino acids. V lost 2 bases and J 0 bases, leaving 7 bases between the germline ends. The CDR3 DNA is TGTGCCAGCAGTTTAAGGAGCATGAACACTGAAGCTTTCTTT. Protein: CASSLRSMNTEAFF.

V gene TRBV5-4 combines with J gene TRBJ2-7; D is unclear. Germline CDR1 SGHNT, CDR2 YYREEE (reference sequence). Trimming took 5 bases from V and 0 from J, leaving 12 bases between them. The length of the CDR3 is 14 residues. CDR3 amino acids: CASSKEQVSYEQYF. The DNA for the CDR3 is TGTGCCAGCAGTAAAGAACAAGTCTCCTACGAGCAGTACTTC.

CDR3: CASSWGGETQYF. The CDR3 bases are TGTGCCAGCAGTTGGGGGGGAGAGACCCAGTACTTC. The V call is TRBV6-5, the J call TRBJ2-5; 7 nucleotides match TRBD2. J was trimmed by 4 bases and V by 4 bases; bases with no gene match: 0. This CDR3 is built from 12 residues. Per germline, CDR1 MNHEY and CDR2 SVGAGI.

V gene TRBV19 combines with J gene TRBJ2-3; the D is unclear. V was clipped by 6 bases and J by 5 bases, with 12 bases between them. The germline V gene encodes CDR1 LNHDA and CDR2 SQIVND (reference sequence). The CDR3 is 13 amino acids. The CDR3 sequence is CASSRGPGDTQYF. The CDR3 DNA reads TGTGCCAGTAGCCGAGGACCGGGAGATACGCAGTATTTT. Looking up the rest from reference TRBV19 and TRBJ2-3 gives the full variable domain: DGGITQSPKYLFRKEGQNVTLSCEQNLNHDAMYWYRQDPGQGLRLIYYSQIVNDFQKGDIAEGYSVSREKKESFPLTVTSAQKNPTAFYLCASSRGPGDTQYFGPGTRLTVL.

Written as DNA, the CDR3 is TGCAGCGTTGAGTTAGTACTAGCGGGAGCAGATACGCAGTATTTT. This codes for CSVELVLAGADTQYF. This chain links TRBV29-1 with TRBJ2-3, with 11 bases lining up with TRBD2. CDR3 size: 15 residues. Germline V gene sequence: CDR1 SQVTM, CDR2 ANQGSEA. Trimming at V came to 3 bases and at J to 4 bases, leaving 6 bases not matched to a gene.

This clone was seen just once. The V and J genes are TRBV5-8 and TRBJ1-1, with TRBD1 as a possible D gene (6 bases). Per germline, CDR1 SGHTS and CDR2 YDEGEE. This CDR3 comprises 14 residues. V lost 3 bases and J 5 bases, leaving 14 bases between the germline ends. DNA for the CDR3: TGTGCCAGCAGCTACCGACAGGTGCGGACTGAAGCTTTCTTT. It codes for CASSYRQVRTEAFF.

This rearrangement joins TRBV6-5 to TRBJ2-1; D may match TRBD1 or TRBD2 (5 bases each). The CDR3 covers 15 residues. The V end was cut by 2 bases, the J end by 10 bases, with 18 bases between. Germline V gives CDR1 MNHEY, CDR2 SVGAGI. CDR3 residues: CASSYRAGTSNEQFF. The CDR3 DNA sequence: TGTGCCAGCAGTTACAGGGCCGGGACGTCGAACGAGCAGTTCTTC.

The chain's CDR3 is CSVPIAGVTDTQYF. In DNA form, the CDR3 reads TGCAGCGTGCCCATAGCGGGAGTTACAGATACGCAGTATTTT. The chain links TRBV29-1 to TRBJ2-3; 9 bases fit TRBD2. The CDR3 length is 14 residues. Trimming removed 6 bases from V and 3 bases from J; junction bases left unmatched: 7. The germline gives CDR1 SQVTM, CDR2 ANQGSEA.

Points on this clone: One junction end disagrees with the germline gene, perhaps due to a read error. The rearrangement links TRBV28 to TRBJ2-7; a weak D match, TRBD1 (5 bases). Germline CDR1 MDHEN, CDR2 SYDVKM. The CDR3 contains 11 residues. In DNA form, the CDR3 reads TGTGCCAGCAGTTTTGCGACAGTCCACAACTTC. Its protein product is CASSFATVHNF.

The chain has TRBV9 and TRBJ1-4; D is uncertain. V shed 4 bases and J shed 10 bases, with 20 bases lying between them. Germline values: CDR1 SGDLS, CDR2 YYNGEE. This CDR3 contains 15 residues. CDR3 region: CASSSVREGIGKLFF. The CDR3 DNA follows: TGTGCCAGCAGCTCCGTTCGGGAAGGGATCGGAAAACTGTTTTTT.

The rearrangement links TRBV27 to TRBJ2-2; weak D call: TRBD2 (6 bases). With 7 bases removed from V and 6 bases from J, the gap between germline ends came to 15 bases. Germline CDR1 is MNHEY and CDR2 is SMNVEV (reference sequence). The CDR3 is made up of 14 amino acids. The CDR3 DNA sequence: TGTGCCAGCAACCCCGGCGGGATACCCGGGGAGCTGTTTTTT. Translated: CASNPGGIPGELFF.

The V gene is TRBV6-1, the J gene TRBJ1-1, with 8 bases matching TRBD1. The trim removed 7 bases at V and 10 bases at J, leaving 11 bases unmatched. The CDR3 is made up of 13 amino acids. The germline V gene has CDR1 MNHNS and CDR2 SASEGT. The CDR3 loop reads CASTQETGVGAFF. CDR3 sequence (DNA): TGTGCCAGCACCCAAGAGACAGGGGTTGGAGCTTTCTTT.

CDR3 nucleotides: TGCAGCGACCGGGACACAAGAGAGACCCAGTACTTC. Translated: CSDRDTRETQYF. The chain recombines TRBV29-1 with TRBJ2-5; the D gene is possibly TRBD1 (6 bases). V was clipped by 7 bases and J by 4 bases, with 13 bases between them. The CDR3 extends over 12 amino acids. Looked up from germline, CDR1 is SQVTM and CDR2 is ANQGSEA.

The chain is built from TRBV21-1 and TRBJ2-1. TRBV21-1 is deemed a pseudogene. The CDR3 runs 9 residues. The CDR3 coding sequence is TGTGCCAGCAGCCAAGCGCAGTTCTTC. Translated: CASSQAQFF.

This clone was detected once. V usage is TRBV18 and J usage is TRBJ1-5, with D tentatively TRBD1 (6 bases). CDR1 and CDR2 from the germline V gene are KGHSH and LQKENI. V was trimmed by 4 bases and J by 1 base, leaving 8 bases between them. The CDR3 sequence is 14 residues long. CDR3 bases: TGTGCCAGCTCACGGGACACCAGCAATCAGCCCCAGCATTTT. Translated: CASSRDTSNQPQHF.

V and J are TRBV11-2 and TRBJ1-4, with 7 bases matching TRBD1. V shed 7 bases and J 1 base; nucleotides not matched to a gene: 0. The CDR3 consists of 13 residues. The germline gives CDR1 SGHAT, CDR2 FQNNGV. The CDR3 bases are TGTGCCAGCAACAGGGGAACTAATGAAAAACTGTTTTTT. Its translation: CASNRGTNEKLFF.

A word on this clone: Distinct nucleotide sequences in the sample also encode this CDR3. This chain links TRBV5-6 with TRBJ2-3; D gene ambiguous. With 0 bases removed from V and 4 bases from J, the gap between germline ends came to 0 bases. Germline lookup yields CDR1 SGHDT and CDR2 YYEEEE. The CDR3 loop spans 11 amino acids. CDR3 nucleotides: TGTGCCAGCAGCTTGGCAGATACGCAGTATTTT. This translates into CASSLADTQYF.

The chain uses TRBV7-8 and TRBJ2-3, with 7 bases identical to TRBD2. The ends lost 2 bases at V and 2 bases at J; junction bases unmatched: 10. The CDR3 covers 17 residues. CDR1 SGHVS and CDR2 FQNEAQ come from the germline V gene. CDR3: CASSLYPSGVNTDTQYF. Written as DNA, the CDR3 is TGTGCCAGCAGCTTATACCCTAGCGGAGTAAACACAGATACGCAGTATTTT.

The CDR3 here is CASSKVPCPSSYEQYF. The CDR3 DNA reads TGTGCCAGCAGCAAAGTGCCCTGCCCCAGCTCCTACGAGCAGTACTTC. V gene TRBV21-1 combines with J gene TRBJ2-7; TRBD1 reflects the table's D call only, with no check against the DNA. TRBV21-1 is a known pseudogene. This CDR3 has 16 residues.

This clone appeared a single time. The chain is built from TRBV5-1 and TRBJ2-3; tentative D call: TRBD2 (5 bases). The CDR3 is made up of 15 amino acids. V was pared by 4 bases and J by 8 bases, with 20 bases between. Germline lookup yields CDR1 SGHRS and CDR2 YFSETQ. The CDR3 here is CASSESASGSGTQYF. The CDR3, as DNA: TGCGCCAGCAGCGAGTCTGCGTCGGGATCCGGTACGCAGTATTTT.

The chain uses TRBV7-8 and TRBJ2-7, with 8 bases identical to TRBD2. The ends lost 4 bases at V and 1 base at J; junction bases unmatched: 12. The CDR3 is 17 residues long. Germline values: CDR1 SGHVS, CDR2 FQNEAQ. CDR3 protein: CASSSPQGREGSYEQYF. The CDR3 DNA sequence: TGTGCCAGCAGCTCCCCCCAGGGACGGGAGGGATCCTACGAGCAGTACTTC.

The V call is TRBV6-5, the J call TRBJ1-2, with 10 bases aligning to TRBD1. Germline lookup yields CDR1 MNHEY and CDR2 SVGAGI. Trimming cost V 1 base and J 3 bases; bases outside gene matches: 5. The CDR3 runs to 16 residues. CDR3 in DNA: TGTGCCAGCAGTTACTTTACGACAGGGGGCCACTATGGCTACACCTTC. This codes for CASSYFTTGGHYGYTF.

The CDR3 region is CASRRQGGLSGANVLTF. The CDR3 bases are TGTGCCAGCAGGCGACAGGGGGGACTCTCTGGGGCCAACGTCCTGACTTTC. The rearrangement uses TRBV7-8 and TRBJ2-6; TRBD1 agrees at 9 bases. The ends lost 6 bases at V and 0 bases at J; junction bases unmatched: 6. The CDR3 sequence is 17 residues long. CDR1 SGHVS and CDR2 FQNEAQ come from the germline V gene.